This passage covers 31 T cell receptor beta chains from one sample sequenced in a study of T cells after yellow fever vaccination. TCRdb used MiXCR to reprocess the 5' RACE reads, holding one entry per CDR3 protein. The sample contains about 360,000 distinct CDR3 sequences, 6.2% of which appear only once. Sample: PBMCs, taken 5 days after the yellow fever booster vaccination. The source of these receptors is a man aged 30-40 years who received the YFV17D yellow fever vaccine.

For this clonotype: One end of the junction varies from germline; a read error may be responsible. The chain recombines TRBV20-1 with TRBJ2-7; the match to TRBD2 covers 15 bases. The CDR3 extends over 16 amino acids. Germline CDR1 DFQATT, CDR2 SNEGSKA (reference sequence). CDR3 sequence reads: CCAPKVVGLAGGEQYF. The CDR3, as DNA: TGCTGTGCACCGAAGGTGGTGGGACTAGCGGGGGGCGAGCAGTACTTC.

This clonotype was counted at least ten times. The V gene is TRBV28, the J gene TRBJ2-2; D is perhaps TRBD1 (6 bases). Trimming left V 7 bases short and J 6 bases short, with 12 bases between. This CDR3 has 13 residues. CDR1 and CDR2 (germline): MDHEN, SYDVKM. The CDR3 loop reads CASITPGAGELFF. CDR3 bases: TGTGCCAGCATCACTCCAGGGGCCGGGGAGCTGTTTTTT.

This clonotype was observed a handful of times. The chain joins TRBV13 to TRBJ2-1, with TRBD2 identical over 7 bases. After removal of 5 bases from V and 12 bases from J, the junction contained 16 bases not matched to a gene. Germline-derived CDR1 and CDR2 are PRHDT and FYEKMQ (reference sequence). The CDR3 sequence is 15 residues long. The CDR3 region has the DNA TGTGCCAGCAGCCCCCTAAGTCGGGAGGACATTAGGCAGTTCTTC. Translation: CASSPLSREDIRQFF. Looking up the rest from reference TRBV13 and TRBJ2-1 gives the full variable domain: AAGVIQSPRHLIKEKRETATLKCYPIPRHDTVYWYQQGPGQDPQFLISFYEKMQSDKGSIPDRFSAQQFSDYHSELNMSSLELGDSALYFCASSPLSREDIRQFFGPGTRLTVL.

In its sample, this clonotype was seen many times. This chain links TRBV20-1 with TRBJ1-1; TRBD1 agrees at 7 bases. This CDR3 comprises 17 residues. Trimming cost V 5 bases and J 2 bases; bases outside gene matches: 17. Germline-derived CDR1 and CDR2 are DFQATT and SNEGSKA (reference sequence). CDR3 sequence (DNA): TGCAGTGCTGTGGACCCGGGAAAGGGGGCGGGAAACACTGAAGCTTTCTTT. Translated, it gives CSAVDPGKGAGNTEAFF.

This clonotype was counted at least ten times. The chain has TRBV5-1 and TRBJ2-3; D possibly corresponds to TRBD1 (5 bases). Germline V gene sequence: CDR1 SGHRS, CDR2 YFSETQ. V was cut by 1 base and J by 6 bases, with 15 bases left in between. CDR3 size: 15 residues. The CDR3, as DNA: TGCGCCAGCAGCTTGCAAGGGGCGACCGGGGATACGCAGTATTTT. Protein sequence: CASSLQGATGDTQYF.

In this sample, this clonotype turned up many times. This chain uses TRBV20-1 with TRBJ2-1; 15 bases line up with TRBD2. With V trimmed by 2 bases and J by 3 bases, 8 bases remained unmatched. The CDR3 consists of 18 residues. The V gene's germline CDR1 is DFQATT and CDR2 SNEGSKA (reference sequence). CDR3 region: CSARKRTSGRVSYNEQFF. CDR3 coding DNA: TGCAGTGCTAGAAAGAGGACTAGCGGGAGGGTTAGCTACAATGAGCAGTTCTTC.

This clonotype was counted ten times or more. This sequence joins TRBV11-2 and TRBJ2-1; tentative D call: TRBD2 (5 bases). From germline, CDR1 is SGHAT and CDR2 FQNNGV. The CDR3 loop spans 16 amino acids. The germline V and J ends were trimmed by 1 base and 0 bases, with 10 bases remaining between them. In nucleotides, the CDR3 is TGTGCCAGCAGCTTAGGAGGGTTCAGCTCCTACAATGAGCAGTTCTTC. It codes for CASSLGGFSSYNEQFF. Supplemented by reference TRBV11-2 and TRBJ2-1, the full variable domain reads EAGVAQSPRYKIIEKRQSVAFWCNPISGHATLYWYQQILGQGPKLLIQFQNNGVVDDSQLPKDRFSAERLKGVDSTLKIQPAKLEDSAVYLCASSLGGFSSYNEQFFGPGTRLTVL.

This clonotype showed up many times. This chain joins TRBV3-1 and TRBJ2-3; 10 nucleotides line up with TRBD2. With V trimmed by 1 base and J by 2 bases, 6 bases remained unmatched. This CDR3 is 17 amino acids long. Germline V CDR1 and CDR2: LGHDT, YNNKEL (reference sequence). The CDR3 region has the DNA TGTGCCAGCAGCCAAGGCCCTAGCGGGAGCCCCACAGATACGCAGTATTTT. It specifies CASSQGPSGSPTDTQYF.

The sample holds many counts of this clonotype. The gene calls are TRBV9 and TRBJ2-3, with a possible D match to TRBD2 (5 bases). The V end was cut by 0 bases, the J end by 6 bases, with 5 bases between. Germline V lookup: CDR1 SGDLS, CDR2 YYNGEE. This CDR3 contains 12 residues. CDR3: CASSVAGDTQYF. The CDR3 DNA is TGTGCCAGCAGCGTAGCGGGGGATACGCAGTATTTT. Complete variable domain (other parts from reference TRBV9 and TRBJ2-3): DSGVTQTPKHLITATGQRVTLRCSPRSGDLSVYWYQQSLDQGLQFLIQYYNGEERAKGNILERFSAQQFPDLHSELNLSSLELGDSALYFCASSVAGDTQYFGPGTRLTVL.

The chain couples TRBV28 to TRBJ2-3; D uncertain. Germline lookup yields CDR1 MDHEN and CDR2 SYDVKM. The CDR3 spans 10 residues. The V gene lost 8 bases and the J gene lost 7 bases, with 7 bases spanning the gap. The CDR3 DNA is TGTGCCAGCGGTCCGCATACGCAGTATTTT. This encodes CASGPHTQYF. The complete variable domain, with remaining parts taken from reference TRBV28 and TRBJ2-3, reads DVKVTQSSRYLVKRTGEKVFLECVQDMDHENMFWYRQDPGLGLRLIYFSYDVKMKEKGDIPEGYSVSREKKERFSLILESASTNQTSMYLCASGPHTQYFGPGTRLTVL.

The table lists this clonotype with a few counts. Here the CDR3 DNA reads TGCAGTGCTAGAGTGGCGGGAGAGGGGGATACGCAGTATTTT. Protein sequence: CSARVAGEGDTQYF. The V call is TRBV20-1, the J call TRBJ2-3; 7 positions match TRBD2. Germline CDR1 DFQATT, CDR2 SNEGSKA (reference sequence). Unmatched junction bases numbered 7, after V lost 1 base and J lost 6 bases. This CDR3 region has 14 residues.

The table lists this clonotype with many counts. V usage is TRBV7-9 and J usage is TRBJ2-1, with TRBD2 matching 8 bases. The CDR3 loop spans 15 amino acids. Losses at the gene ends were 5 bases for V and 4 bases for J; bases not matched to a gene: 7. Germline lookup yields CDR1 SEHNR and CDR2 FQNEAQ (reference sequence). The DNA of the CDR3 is TGTGCCAGCAGCCCTTTAGCGGGATATTACAATGAGCAGTTCTTC. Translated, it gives CASSPLAGYYNEQFF.

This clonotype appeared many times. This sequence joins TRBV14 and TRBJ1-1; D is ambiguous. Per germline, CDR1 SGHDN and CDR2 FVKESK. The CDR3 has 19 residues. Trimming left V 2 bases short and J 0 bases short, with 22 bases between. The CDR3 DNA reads TGTGCCAGCAGCCAATCTTTTACCCCATTGAGAGGCATGAACACTGAAGCTTTCTTT. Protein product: CASSQSFTPLRGMNTEAFF.

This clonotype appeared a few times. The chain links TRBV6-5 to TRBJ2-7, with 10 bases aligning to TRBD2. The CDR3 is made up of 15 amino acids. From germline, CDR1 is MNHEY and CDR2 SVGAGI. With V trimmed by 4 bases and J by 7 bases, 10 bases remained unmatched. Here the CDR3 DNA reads TGTGCCAGCAGTTCCCTTAGCGGGAGGCTCTATGAGCAGTACTTC. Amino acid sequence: CASSSLSGRLYEQYF.

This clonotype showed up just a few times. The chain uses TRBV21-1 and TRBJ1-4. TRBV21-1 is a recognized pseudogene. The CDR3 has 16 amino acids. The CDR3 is CASSKVRRSANEKLFF. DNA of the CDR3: TGTGCCAGCAGCAAAGTGAGAAGAAGCGCTAATGAAAAACTGTTTTTT.

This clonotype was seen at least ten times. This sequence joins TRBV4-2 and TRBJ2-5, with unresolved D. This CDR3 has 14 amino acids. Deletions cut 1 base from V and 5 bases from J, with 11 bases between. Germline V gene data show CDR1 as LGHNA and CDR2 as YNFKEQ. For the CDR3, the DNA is TGTGCCAGCAGCCAAGGCGGCGATCAGGAGACCCAGTACTTC. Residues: CASSQGGDQETQYF.

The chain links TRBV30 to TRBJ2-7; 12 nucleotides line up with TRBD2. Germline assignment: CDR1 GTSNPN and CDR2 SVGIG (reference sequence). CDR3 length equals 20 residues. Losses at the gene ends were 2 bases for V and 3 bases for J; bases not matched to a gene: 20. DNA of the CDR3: TGTGCCTGGAGTACAGGGGGCTCTAGCGGGAGGGCCGGAGGAGGCTACGAGCAGTACTTC. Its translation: CAWSTGGSSGRAGGGYEQYF.

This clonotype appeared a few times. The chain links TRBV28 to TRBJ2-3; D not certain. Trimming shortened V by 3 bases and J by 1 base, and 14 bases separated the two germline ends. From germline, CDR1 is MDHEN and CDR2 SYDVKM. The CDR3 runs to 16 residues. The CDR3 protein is CASSFDNGQGTDTQYF. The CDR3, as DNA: TGTGCCAGCAGTTTCGATAACGGCCAAGGCACAGATACGCAGTATTTT.

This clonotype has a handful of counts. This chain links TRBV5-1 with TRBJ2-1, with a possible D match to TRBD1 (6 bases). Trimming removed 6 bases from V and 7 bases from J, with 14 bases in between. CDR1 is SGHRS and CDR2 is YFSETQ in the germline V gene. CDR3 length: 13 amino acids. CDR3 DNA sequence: TGCGCCAGCAACGGCAGACAGGCTAATGAGCAGTTCTTC. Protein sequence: CASNGRQANEQFF.

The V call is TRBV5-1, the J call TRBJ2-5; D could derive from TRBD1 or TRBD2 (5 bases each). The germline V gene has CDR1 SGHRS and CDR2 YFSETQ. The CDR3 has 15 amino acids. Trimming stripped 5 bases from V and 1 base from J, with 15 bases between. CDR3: CASRDEGRPQETQYF. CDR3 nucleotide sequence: TGCGCCAGCAGAGATGAGGGACGGCCCCAAGAGACCCAGTACTTC.

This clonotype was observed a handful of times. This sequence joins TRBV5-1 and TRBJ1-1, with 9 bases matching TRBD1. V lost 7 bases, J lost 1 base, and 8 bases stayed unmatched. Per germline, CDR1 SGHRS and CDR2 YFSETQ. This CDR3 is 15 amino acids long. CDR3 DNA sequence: TGCGCCAGCGACCCGGGACAGGGTAGGAACACTGAAGCTTTCTTT. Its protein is CASDPGQGRNTEAFF. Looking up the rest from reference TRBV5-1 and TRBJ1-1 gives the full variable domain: KAGVTQTPRYLIKTRGQQVTLSCSPISGHRSVSWYQQTPGQGLQFLFEYFSETQRNKGNFPGRFSGRQFSNSRSEMNVSTLELGDSALYLCASDPGQGRNTEAFFGQGTRLTVV.

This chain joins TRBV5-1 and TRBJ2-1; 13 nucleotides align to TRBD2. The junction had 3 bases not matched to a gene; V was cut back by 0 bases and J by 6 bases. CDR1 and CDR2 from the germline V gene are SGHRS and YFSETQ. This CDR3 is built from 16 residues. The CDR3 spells CASSLGGTSGTNEQFF. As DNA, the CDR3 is TGCGCCAGCAGCTTGGGTGGGACTAGCGGGACCAATGAGCAGTTCTTC.

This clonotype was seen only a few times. CDR3 DNA sequence: TGCAGTGCTCCTCACCCGCTAGCGCGGGAGACCCAGTACTTC. The encoded protein is CSAPHPLARETQYF. J is TRBJ2-5 and V is TRBV20-1; D might be TRBD2 (6 bases). Trimming took off 5 bases at V and 5 bases at J, with 18 bases between the two ends. The germline V gene encodes CDR1 DFQATT and CDR2 SNEGSKA (reference sequence). The length of the CDR3 is 14 residues.

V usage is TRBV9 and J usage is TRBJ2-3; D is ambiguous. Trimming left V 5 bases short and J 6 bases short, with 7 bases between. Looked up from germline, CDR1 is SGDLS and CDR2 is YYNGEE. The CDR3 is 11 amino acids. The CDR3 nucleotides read TGTGCCAGCAGTCATGGGGATACGCAGTATTTT. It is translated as CASSHGDTQYF.

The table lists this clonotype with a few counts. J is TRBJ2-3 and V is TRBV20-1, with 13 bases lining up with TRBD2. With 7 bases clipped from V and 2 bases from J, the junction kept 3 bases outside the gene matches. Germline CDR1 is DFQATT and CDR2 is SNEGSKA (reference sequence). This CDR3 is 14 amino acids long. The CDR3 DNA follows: TGCAGTGGGGGACTAGCGGGATACACAGATACGCAGTATTTT. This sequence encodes CSGGLAGYTDTQYF.

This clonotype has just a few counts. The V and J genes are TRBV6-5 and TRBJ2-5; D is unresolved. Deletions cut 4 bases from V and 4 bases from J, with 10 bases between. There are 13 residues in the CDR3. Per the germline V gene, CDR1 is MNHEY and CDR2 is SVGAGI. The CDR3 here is CASSSDRRETQYF. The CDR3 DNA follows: TGTGCCAGCAGTTCGGACCGGAGAGAGACCCAGTACTTC.

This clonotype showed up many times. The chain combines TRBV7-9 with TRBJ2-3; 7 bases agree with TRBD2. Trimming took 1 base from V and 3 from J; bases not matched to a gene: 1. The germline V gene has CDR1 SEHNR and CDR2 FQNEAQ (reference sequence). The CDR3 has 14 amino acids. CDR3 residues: CASSLGAGTDTQYF. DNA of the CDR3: TGTGCCAGCAGCTTAGGAGCGGGAACAGATACGCAGTATTTT.

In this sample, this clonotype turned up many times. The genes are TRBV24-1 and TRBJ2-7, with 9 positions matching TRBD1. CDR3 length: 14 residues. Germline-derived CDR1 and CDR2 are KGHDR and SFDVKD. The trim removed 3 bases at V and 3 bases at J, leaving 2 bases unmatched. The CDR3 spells CATSDNRGLYEQYF. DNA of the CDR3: TGTGCCACCAGTGATAACAGGGGGCTCTACGAGCAGTACTTC.

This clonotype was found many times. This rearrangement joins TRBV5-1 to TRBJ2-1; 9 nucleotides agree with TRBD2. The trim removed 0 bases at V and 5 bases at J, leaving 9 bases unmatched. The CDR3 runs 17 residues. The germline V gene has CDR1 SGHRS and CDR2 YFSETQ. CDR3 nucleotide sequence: TGCGCCAGCAGCTTGGTAAGGGCTAGCGGGATTCACAATGAGCAGTTCTTC. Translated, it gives CASSLVRASGIHNEQFF.

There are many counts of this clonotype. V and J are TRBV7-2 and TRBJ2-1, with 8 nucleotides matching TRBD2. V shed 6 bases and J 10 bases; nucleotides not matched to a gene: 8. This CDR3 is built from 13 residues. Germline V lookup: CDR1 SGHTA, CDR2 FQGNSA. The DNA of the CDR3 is TGTGCCAGCAGACTCGCAGCGGGAGACGAGCAGTTCTTC. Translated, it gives CASRLAAGDEQFF. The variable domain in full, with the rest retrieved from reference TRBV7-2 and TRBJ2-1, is GAGVSQSPSNKVTEKGKDVELRCDPISGHTALYWYRQSLGQGLEFLIYFQGNSAPDKSGLPSDRFSAERTGGSVSTLTIQRTQQEDSAVYLCASRLAAGDEQFFGPGTRLTVL.

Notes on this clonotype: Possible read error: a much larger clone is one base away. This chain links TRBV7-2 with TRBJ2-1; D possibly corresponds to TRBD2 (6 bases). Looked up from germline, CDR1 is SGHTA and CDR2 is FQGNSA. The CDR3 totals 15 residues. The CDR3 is CASSLLASSYNKQFF. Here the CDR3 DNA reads TGTGCCAGCAGCTTACTAGCGAGCTCCTACAATAAGCAGTTCTTC.